What follows are 20 T cell receptor beta chains derived from one specimen sequenced in a study of T cells in lung cancer brain metastases (dated by TCRdb to the late 2010s). Library generation was performed with the immunoSEQ multiplex PCR assay. Not all clones reach the TCRdb copy of this immuneACCESS table, which keeps in-frame sequences only. Checked studies attribute under half of the gap to unresolved V genes and leave the rest unexplained. This sample is represented by over a thousand clones; around 89% of them were singletons. The top ten clonotypes cover more than 9% of the sample. The sequenced sample was tumor tissue from a brain metastasis. Taken with the paper, the label for cell subset or site translates to: paired resected brain metastasis. These receptors were obtained from a woman between 45 and 60 years old with non-small cell lung cancer that had spread to the brain.

V usage is TRBV19 and J usage is TRBJ2-5; D not resolved. V lost 1 base and J lost 1, with 7 bases in between. Germline V CDR1 and CDR2: LNHDA, SQIVND (reference sequence). This CDR3 region has 14 residues. In DNA form, the CDR3 reads TGTGCCAGTAGTATAGGGGCAGGCCAAGAGACCCAGTACTTC. This encodes CASSIGAGQETQYF.

This sequence joins TRBV14 and TRBJ2-7; TRBD2 matches 12 bases. V was pared by 3 bases and J by 3 bases, with 3 bases of the junction left unmatched. The CDR3 runs 15 residues. Germline V gene lookup returns CDR1 SGHDN and CDR2 FVKESK. Here the CDR3 DNA reads TGTGCCAGCAGCCAGACTAGCGGGAGTATCTACGAGCAGTACTTC. It specifies CASSQTSGSIYEQYF.

The genes are TRBV28 and TRBJ1-5; D is unresolved. The germline V gene has CDR1 MDHEN and CDR2 SYDVKM. The CDR3 has 12 residues. Trimming pared 5 bases from V and 4 bases from J, leaving 6 bases between. This CDR3 reads CASSPLNQPQHF. The CDR3 DNA follows: TGTGCCAGCAGTCCCCTAAATCAGCCCCAGCATTTT.

The chain links TRBV6-1 to TRBJ2-7, with 7 bases that match TRBD1. V lost 6 bases, J lost 1 base, and 9 bases stayed unmatched. The CDR3 consists of 15 residues. CDR1 is MNHNS and CDR2 is SASEGT in the germline V gene. CDR3 DNA sequence: TGTGCCAGCAGGCAAGGACAGGACAAATCCTACGAGCAGTACTTC. Translated, it gives CASRQGQDKSYEQYF.

The rearrangement uses TRBV15 and TRBJ2-7; D uncertain. The CDR3 runs to 13 residues. V was clipped by 1 base and J by 5 bases, with 9 bases between them. Germline V gene sequence: CDR1 LNHNV, CDR2 YYDKDF (reference sequence). CDR3 bases: TGTGCCACCAGCAGAGGGCCTGGGGACGAGCAGTACTTC. Translated, it gives CATSRGPGDEQYF.

The J gene is TRBJ2-2, the V gene TRBV18, with 10 bases matching TRBD2. Germline CDR1 is KGHSH and CDR2 is LQKENI. Trimming removed 4 bases from V and 1 base from J; junction bases left unmatched: 3. This CDR3 comprises 16 residues. Here the CDR3 DNA reads TGTGCCAGCTCACTCCGACTAGCGGGGAACACCGGGGAGCTGTTTTTT. This codes for CASSLRLAGNTGELFF. Together with reference TRBV18 and TRBJ2-2, the CDR3 gives the full variable domain: NAGVMQNPRHLVRRRGQEARLRCSPMKGHSHVYWYRQLPEEGLKFMVYLQKENIIDESGMPKERFSAEFPKEGPSILRIQQVVRGDSAAYFCASSLRLAGNTGELFFGEGSRLTVL.

J is TRBJ1-1 and V is TRBV2; D is undetermined. V shed 7 bases and J shed 1 base, with 10 bases lying between them. The CDR3 length is 13 residues. Germline V CDR1 and CDR2: SNHLY, FYNNEI. CDR3 sequence: CASTIGENTEAFF. CDR3 in DNA: TGTGCCAGCACCATAGGAGAGAACACTGAAGCTTTCTTT.

The V call is TRBV5-1, the J call TRBJ2-7; 8 nucleotides match TRBD2. The CDR3 spans 16 residues. Unmatched junction bases numbered 8, after V lost 3 bases and J lost 0 bases. Germline CDR1 is SGHRS and CDR2 is YFSETQ. The CDR3 here is CASSSSTSGSSYEQYF. The CDR3 DNA sequence: TGCGCCAGCAGCTCATCTACTAGCGGTAGCTCCTACGAGCAGTACTTC. The full variable domain, with the rest looked up from reference TRBV5-1 and TRBJ2-7, is KAGVTQTPRYLIKTRGQQVTLSCSPISGHRSVSWYQQTPGQGLQFLFEYFSETQRNKGNFPGRFSGRQFSNSRSEMNVSTLELGDSALYLCASSSSTSGSSYEQYFGPGTRLTVT.

V and J are TRBV19 and TRBJ2-1; possible D gene TRBD2, 5 bases. CDR3 size: 17 residues. Germline V gene sequence: CDR1 LNHDA, CDR2 SQIVND (reference sequence). Trimming stripped 3 bases from V and 1 base from J, with 16 bases between. CDR3 loop: CASSMVPGSNSYNEQFF. The CDR3 region has the DNA TGTGCCAGTAGTATGGTGCCGGGATCAAATTCCTACAATGAGCAGTTCTTC. Drawing the rest from reference TRBV19 and TRBJ2-1, the complete variable domain is DGGITQSPKYLFRKEGQNVTLSCEQNLNHDAMYWYRQDPGQGLRLIYYSQIVNDFQKGDIAEGYSVSREKKESFPLTVTSAQKNPTAFYLCASSMVPGSNSYNEQFFGPGTRLTVL.

This clone appeared a single time. The chain is built from TRBV5-4 and TRBJ2-3; 11 bases fit TRBD2. With V trimmed by 4 bases and J by 0 bases, 13 bases remained unmatched. CDR3 size: 19 residues. Germline V gene data show CDR1 as SGHNT and CDR2 as YYREEE (reference sequence). The CDR3 loop reads CASSIASGTSGASTDTQYF. The CDR3 coding sequence is TGTGCCAGCAGCATAGCTTCCGGGACTAGCGGTGCTAGCACAGATACGCAGTATTTT.

CDR3 amino acids: CSASVSYEQYF. The CDR3 DNA is TGCAGTGCTAGTGTTTCCTACGAGCAGTACTTC. The chain is built from TRBV20-1 and TRBJ2-7; D is uncertain. The germline CDR1 and CDR2 sequences are DFQATT and SNEGSKA (reference sequence). This CDR3 spans 11 amino acids. Trimming took 3 bases from V and 1 from J, leaving 4 bases between them.

Only one count was recorded for this clone. This chain links TRBV23-1 with TRBJ2-4; D not certain. TRBV23-1 is designated an ORF whose function remains uncertain. V gave up 4 bases and J gave up 1 base, with 14 bases separating them. The CDR3 consists of 16 residues. The CDR3: CASSPRGGSAKNIQYF. Here the CDR3 DNA reads TGCGCCAGCAGTCCCCGTGGCGGATCGGCCAAAAACATTCAGTACTTC.

Notes on this clone: One end of the junction varies from germline; a read error may be responsible. The genes are TRBV11-2 and TRBJ2-7, with TRBD2 matching 9 bases. This CDR3 region has 13 residues. From germline, CDR1 is SGHAT and CDR2 FQNNGV. CDR3 sequence reads: CASSRSGGYEQYF. The CDR3 nucleotides read TGTGCCAGCAGCCGTAGCGGGGGATACGAGCAGTATTTC.

The chain links TRBV27 to TRBJ1-1; D is ambiguous. V lost 4 bases, J lost 1 base, and 7 bases lay in between. CDR3 length equals 13 residues. Germline CDR1 MNHEY, CDR2 SMNVEV (reference sequence). The CDR3 sequence: CASSYRENTEAFF. DNA of the CDR3: TGTGCCAGCAGTTACCGGGAGAACACTGAAGCTTTCTTT.

The V call is TRBV7-2, the J call TRBJ2-5; 12 nucleotides align to TRBD2. Trimming removed 1 base from V and 5 bases from J; junction bases left unmatched: 8. In germline, CDR1 is SGHTA, CDR2 FQGNSA. CDR3 size: 17 residues. The CDR3 region has the DNA TGTGCCAGCAGCTTAGAGACTAGCGGGAGTTCGAGGGAGACCCAGTACTTC. It specifies CASSLETSGSSRETQYF.

The chain is built from TRBV29-1 and TRBJ2-7; 9 nucleotides agree with TRBD1. The CDR3 spans 13 residues. The V and J ends lost 6 bases and 3 bases, in that order; junction bases with no gene match: 6. Germline V gene lookup returns CDR1 SQVTM and CDR2 ANQGSEA. The CDR3 DNA reads TGCAGCGTGGCGGGGACAGGGTTCTACGAGCAGTACTTC. As protein: CSVAGTGFYEQYF.

V is TRBV7-8 and J is TRBJ2-7; 9 positions agree with TRBD2. Trimming took 0 bases from V and 3 from J; bases not matched to a gene: 6. This CDR3 is 16 amino acids long. Germline CDR1 and CDR2: SGHVS and FQNEAQ. CDR3 sequence reads: CASSLAHNSGSYEQYF. In DNA, the CDR3 is TGTGCCAGCAGCTTAGCGCACAATAGCGGGAGCTACGAGCAGTACTTC.

The chain couples TRBV28 to TRBJ2-4; 9 bases line up with TRBD1. Germline V gene data show CDR1 as MDHEN and CDR2 as SYDVKM. This CDR3 has 14 amino acids. Germline trimming cut 7 bases from V and 2 bases from J; bases unmatched to any gene: 3. CDR3 residues: CASIDRGSKNIQYF. CDR3 bases: TGTGCCAGCATCGACAGGGGGTCCAAAAACATTCAGTACTTC.

The chain is built from TRBV2 and TRBJ1-3; D not certain. V was cut by 6 bases and J by 0 bases, with 12 bases left in between. The germline V gene encodes CDR1 SNHLY and CDR2 FYNNEI. CDR3 length: 15 amino acids. The CDR3 sequence is CASRMGHNSGNTIYF. CDR3 coding DNA: TGTGCCAGCAGGATGGGTCATAACTCTGGAAACACCATATATTTT.

This clone came up a few times. This chain joins TRBV5-6 and TRBJ1-6; 7 nucleotides match TRBD1. CDR1 SGHDT and CDR2 YYEEEE come from the germline V gene. V lost 4 bases, J lost 0 bases, and 4 bases stayed unmatched. The CDR3 runs 16 residues. The CDR3 DNA sequence: TGTGCCAGCAGCCCGGACAGGAGCTCCTATAATTCACCCCTCCACTTT. Its translation: CASSPDRSSYNSPLHF.